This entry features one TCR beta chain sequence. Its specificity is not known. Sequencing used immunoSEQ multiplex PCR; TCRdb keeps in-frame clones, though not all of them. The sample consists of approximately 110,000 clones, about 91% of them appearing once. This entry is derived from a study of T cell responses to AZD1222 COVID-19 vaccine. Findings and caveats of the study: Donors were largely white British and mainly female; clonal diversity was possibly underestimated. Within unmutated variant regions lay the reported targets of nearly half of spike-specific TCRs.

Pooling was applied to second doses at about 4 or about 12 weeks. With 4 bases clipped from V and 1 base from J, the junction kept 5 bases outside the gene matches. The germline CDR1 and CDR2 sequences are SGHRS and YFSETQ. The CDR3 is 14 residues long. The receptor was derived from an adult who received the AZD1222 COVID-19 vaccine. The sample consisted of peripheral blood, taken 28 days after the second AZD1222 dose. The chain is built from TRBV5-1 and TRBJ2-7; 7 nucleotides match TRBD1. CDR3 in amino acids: CASSLPTGSYEQYF. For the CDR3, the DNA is TGCGCCAGCAGCCTTCCGACAGGGTCCTACGAGCAGTACTTC.